A single sample gave rise to the 26 T cell receptor beta chains below, sequenced in a study of Tregs in tolerant kidney transplant recipients (dated by TCRdb to about 2019). The library relied on the immunoSEQ multiplex PCR assay. The clones in this table, taken by TCRdb from immuneACCESS, are in-frame only. Not every clone is retained; where verified, under half of the shortfall comes from an unresolved V gene, and the cause of the rest is unknown. The sample's table lists a count of about 15,000 clones. Clones ranked in the top ten supply around 4% of the sample. The transplants used related donors along with nonmyeloablative bone marrow transplantation, and in the human trials mixed chimerism was transient. Source: CD4+ T cells from blood (PBMCs), taken 12 months after the transplant. The receptor source for this set is a human patient who received a combined kidney and bone marrow transplant. Post transplant, some T cells may arise from the graft donor.

Worth noting for this clone: Read data end 3 residues before the CDR3 end; the end is taken from the germline J gene. The chain uses TRBV5-1 and TRBJ2-2; 7 bases line up with TRBD1. The CDR3 runs 15 residues. The J segment lost 6 bases and the V segment lost 4 bases, leaving 9 bases of the junction unmatched. Germline V gives CDR1 SGHRS, CDR2 YFSETQ. CDR3 DNA (partial): TGCGCCAGCAGCCCAATAACAGGGGACGCCGGGGAG. Protein: CASSPITGDAGE. The whole CDR3 region reads CASSPITGDAGELFF.

Remarks on this clone: With the read ending 3 residues before the CDR3 end, the germline J gene is used to fill in that end. The rearrangement links TRBV20-1 to TRBJ2-3, with a tentative D call TRBD1 (6 bases). The V and J ends lost 2 bases and 7 bases respectively, with 7 bases between them. The CDR3 spans 11 residues. Germline-derived CDR1 and CDR2 are DFQATT and SNEGSKA (reference sequence). CDR3 DNA, as far as it was read: TGCAGTGCTAGACAGGGGAATACG. This gives the protein CSARQGNT. The entire CDR3 reads CSARQGNTQYF.

As concerns this clone: Read data end 3 residues before the CDR3 end; the end is taken from the germline J gene. The V and J genes are TRBV5-1 and TRBJ1-1; D perhaps matches TRBD1 (6 bases). The germline V gene has CDR1 SGHRS and CDR2 YFSETQ. This CDR3 has 14 residues. V was shortened by 0 bases and J by 4 bases, with 10 bases between the two germline ends. CDR3 amino acids: CASSLEQGGTEAFF. Incomplete CDR3 DNA: TGCGCCAGCAGCTTGGAACAGGGCGGCACTGAA.

As concerns this clone: The missing CDR3 end, 3 residues past where the read stops, is filled in from the germline J gene. The V gene is TRBV28, the J gene TRBJ2-5; possible D gene TRBD1, 6 bases. The length of the CDR3 is 12 residues. V lost 10 bases and J lost 5, with 14 bases in between. Looked up from germline, CDR1 is MDHEN and CDR2 is SYDVKM. The CDR3 sequence is CATQGSGETQYF. The part of the CDR3 DNA that was read is TGTGCCACCCAGGGGTCGGGTGAGACC.

By frequency, this clone registers medium-sized. The read comes to an end 3 residues before the CDR3 does, leaving the germline J gene to fill in the end. The rearrangement joins TRBV7-3 to TRBJ2-5; D gene uncertain. Germline values: CDR1 SGHTA, CDR2 FQGTGA. The CDR3 is 13 residues long. Trimming pared 5 bases from V and 5 bases from J, leaving 12 bases between. The CDR3 reads CASSPARSETQYF. CDR3 DNA, as far as it was read: TGTGCCAGCAGCCCGGCTAGGTCGGAGACC.

Of note for this clone: The read gets to within 3 residues of the CDR3 end, and the germline J gene fills in the rest. This chain uses TRBV29-1 with TRBJ2-1, with TRBD1 identical over 8 bases. This CDR3 contains 14 residues. J gave up 7 bases and V 3 bases, and 8 bases lay outside the gene matches. Germline V gene sequence: CDR1 SQVTM, CDR2 ANQGSEA. The CDR3: CSVERQGASNEQFF. The part of the CDR3 DNA that was read is TGCAGCGTTGAGCGGCAGGGGGCTAGTAATGAG.

A note on this clone: The read comes to an end 3 residues before the CDR3 does, leaving the germline J gene to fill in the end. The V call is TRBV5-4, the J call TRBJ1-6; 10 bases agree with TRBD1. The V segment lost 0 bases and the J segment 7 bases; nucleotides outside the gene matches: 4. The CDR3 is 16 amino acids. Germline V gene sequence: CDR1 SGHNT, CDR2 YYREEE (reference sequence). Incomplete CDR3 DNA: TGTGCCAGCAGCTTGGGACAGGGGGCGAGGAATTCACCC. Translated, it gives CASSLGQGARNSP. From start to end, the CDR3 is CASSLGQGARNSPLHF.

CDR3 region: CASSPRGDGYTF. The DNA read from the CDR3 is TGTGCCAGCTCACCACGAGGGGATGGC. The V gene is TRBV18, the J gene TRBJ1-2, with D perhaps TRBD1 (5 bases). Coverage ceases 3 residues before the CDR3 finishes, and the germline J gene fills in the end. V gave up 1 base and J gave up 6 bases, with 6 bases separating them. The CDR3 contains 12 residues. Per the germline V gene, CDR1 is KGHSH and CDR2 is LQKENI.

Regarding this clone: The read ends 3 residues early relative to the CDR3; the germline J gene fills the gap. The rearrangement uses TRBV20-1 and TRBJ2-2; D assignment may be TRBD1 or TRBD2 (5 bases each). Germline CDR1 is DFQATT and CDR2 is SNEGSKA (reference sequence). Trimming stripped 6 bases from V and 4 bases from J, with 18 bases between. The CDR3 covers 15 residues. The CDR3 protein is CSARRSAGSTGELFF. The CDR3 DNA, read in part, is TGCAGTGCCCGACGCTCGGCAGGGAGCACCGGGGAG.

Comments on this clone: The CDR3 goes on 3 residues after the read ends, and that part is filled in from the germline J gene. Other DNA sequences of this sample code for an identical CDR3. The chain carries TRBV30 and TRBJ2-5, with 11 bases fitting TRBD2. The ends lost 0 bases at V and 4 bases at J; junction bases unmatched: 4. The CDR3 has 15 residues. Germline assignment: CDR1 GTSNPN and CDR2 SVGIG (reference sequence). The CDR3: CAWSVGLAGGETQYF. CDR3 bases read: TGTGCCTGGAGTGTCGGACTAGCGGGTGGAGAGACC.

By frequency, this clone registers medium-sized. The CDR3 extends 3 residues past the end of the read, so its final part is completed from the germline J gene. This chain links TRBV20-1 with TRBJ2-4, with D possibly TRBD1 on 6 matching bases. The CDR3 contains 13 residues. The germline gives CDR1 DFQATT, CDR2 SNEGSKA (reference sequence). The CDR3 DNA, read in part, is TGCAGTGCTCTTTTACAGGGAATTCAAATT. The encoded protein is CSALLQGIQI. The CDR3 as a whole reads CSALLQGIQIQYF.

As to this clone: Coverage ceases 3 residues before the CDR3 finishes, and the germline J gene fills in the end. The chain couples TRBV10-3 to TRBJ2-1; 8 bases are a match to TRBD1. Germline V CDR1 and CDR2: ENHRY, SYGVKD. Losses at the gene ends were 4 bases for V and 4 bases for J; bases not matched to a gene: 6. The CDR3 is made up of 15 amino acids. CDR3 bases read: TGTGCCATCAGTGCTGGACAGGGAGAGTACAATGAG. It translates to CAISAGQGEYNE. The full CDR3 protein is CAISAGQGEYNEQFF.

A word on this clone: The read falls 3 residues short of the CDR3 end, and the missing part is taken from the germline J gene. The rearrangement links TRBV18 to TRBJ2-7, with D maybe TRBD1 (5 bases). V shed 4 bases and J shed 0 bases, with 7 bases lying between them. The length of the CDR3 is 13 residues. Germline values: CDR1 KGHSH, CDR2 LQKENI. This CDR3 is CASSQGNSYEQYF. Incomplete CDR3 DNA: TGTGCCAGCTCACAGGGGAACTCCTACGAG.

Remarks on this clone: The read halts 3 residues ahead of the CDR3 end, with the missing end drawn from the germline J gene. The chain links TRBV7-2 to TRBJ2-3; D is ambiguous. This CDR3 region has 14 residues. V shed 0 bases and J shed 0 bases, with 4 bases lying between them. Germline CDR1 and CDR2: SGHTA and FQGNSA. The sequenced part of the CDR3 DNA is TGTGCCAGCAGCTTAGCAGCTAGCACAGATACG. The encoded protein is CASSLAASTDT. The entire CDR3 sequence reads CASSLAASTDTQYF.

As concerns this clone: The read ends 3 residues shy of where the CDR3 ends; the end is completed using the germline J gene. The chain recombines TRBV19 with TRBJ2-2, with 9 bases matching TRBD2. Trimming at V came to 4 bases and at J to 4 bases, leaving 4 bases not matched to a gene. The CDR3 sequence is 15 residues long. The V gene's germline CDR1 is LNHDA and CDR2 SQIVND (reference sequence). Partial CDR3 DNA: TGTGCCAGTAGTACAGGACTAGCGTCCACCGGGGAG. Amino acid sequence: CASSTGLASTGE. The whole CDR3 reads CASSTGLASTGELFF.

Concerning this clone itself: From the germline J gene comes the end of the CDR3, since the read stops 3 residues before it. The chain links TRBV20-1 to TRBJ2-1, with 8 nucleotides matching TRBD2. The CDR3 sequence is 14 residues long. Germline CDR1 and CDR2: DFQATT and SNEGSKA (reference sequence). Trimming took 6 bases from V and 6 from J; bases not matched to a gene: 10. The DNA read from the CDR3 is TGCAGTGCAAAGCGGGAGTCTATCTTCAATGAG. Amino acids: CSAKRESIFNE. The whole CDR3 region reads CSAKRESIFNEQFF.

Remarks on this clone: Read data end 3 residues before the CDR3 end; the end is taken from the germline J gene. The chain has TRBV7-6 and TRBJ1-5; D is unclear. The CDR3 sequence is 15 residues long. Germline-derived CDR1 and CDR2 are SGHVS and FNYEAQ. V shed 1 base and J shed 3 bases, with 10 bases lying between them. CDR3 amino acids: CASSLVAGFNQPQHF. The covered CDR3 bases are TGTGCCAGCAGCTTAGTTGCGGGTTTCAATCAGCCC.

As regards this clone: The sequenced fragment ends 3 residues before the CDR3 boundary, so the rest is inferred from the germline J gene. The rearrangement joins TRBV5-4 to TRBJ1-4; D is ambiguous. Trimming removed 0 bases at V and 7 bases at J, with 16 bases between. CDR1 is SGHNT and CDR2 is YYREEE in the germline V gene (reference sequence). The CDR3 sequence is 16 residues long. The sequenced CDR3 bases are TGTGCCAGCAGCTTGGGGGCCCATAACAACGTTGAAAAA. It encodes CASSLGAHNNVEK. The full-length CDR3 reads as CASSLGAHNNVEKLFF. The full variable domain, its missing parts supplied by reference TRBV5-4 and TRBJ1-4, is ETGVTQSPTHLIKTRGQQVTLRCSSQSGHNTVSWYQQALGQGPQFIFQYYREEENGRGNFPPRFSGLQFPNYSSELNVNALELDDSALYLCASSLGAHNNVEKLFFGSGTQLSVL.

Turning to this clone: The CDR3 end is not reached by the read, which stops 3 residues before it; the germline J gene fills it in. The chain has TRBV27 and TRBJ2-5, with 10 bases lining up with TRBD1. V trimming: 3 bases; J trimming: 4 bases; junction bases outside the gene matches: 5. Germline lookup yields CDR1 MNHEY and CDR2 SMNVEV (reference sequence). The CDR3 consists of 15 residues. The chain's CDR3 is CASSFWTGGRETQYF. The sequenced CDR3 bases are TGTGCCAGCAGTTTCTGGACAGGGGGACGAGAGACC.

To note about this clone: The CDR3 extends 3 residues past the end of the read, so its final part is completed from the germline J gene. V and J are TRBV13 and TRBJ2-1, with 12 bases aligning to TRBD2. J gave up 5 bases and V 2 bases, and 7 bases lay outside the gene matches. CDR3 length equals 17 residues. Germline V gene sequence: CDR1 PRHDT, CDR2 FYEKMQ (reference sequence). The CDR3 DNA, read in part, is TGTGCCAGCAGCTTAAGGACTAGCGGGACACGCCACAATGAG. Residues: CASSLRTSGTRHNE. The whole CDR3 region reads CASSLRTSGTRHNEQFF. Based on the CDR3 plus reference TRBV13 and TRBJ2-1, the full variable domain is AAGVIQSPRHLIKEKRETATLKCYPIPRHDTVYWYQQGPGQDPQFLISFYEKMQSDKGSIPDRFSAQQFSDYHSELNMSSLELGDSALYFCASSLRTSGTRHNEQFFGPGTRLTVL.

Concerning this clone itself: The read ends 3 residues early relative to the CDR3; the germline J gene fills the gap. The chain has TRBV11-1 and TRBJ2-6; D is perhaps TRBD1 (5 bases). Germline V lookup: CDR1 SGHAT, CDR2 FQDESV (reference sequence). Trimming left V 5 bases short and J 1 base short, with 9 bases between. The CDR3 is 15 residues long. CDR3 in amino acids: CASSTRDSGANVLTF. The covered CDR3 bases are TGTGCCAGCAGCACCAGGGATTCTGGGGCCAACGTC.

Regarding this clone: The read terminates 3 residues before the CDR3 end, so the remaining end is supplied by the germline J gene. The V gene is TRBV5-6, the J gene TRBJ1-5; the match to TRBD1 covers 8 bases. The CDR3 sequence is 14 residues long. V was clipped by 4 bases and J by 4 bases; unmatched bases: 4. Germline CDR1 SGHDT, CDR2 YYEEEE. CDR3 DNA, as far as it was read: TGTGCCAGCAGCGCCGACAGGGGAAATCAGCCC. This gives the protein CASSADRGNQP. The full CDR3 protein reads CASSADRGNQPQHF.

The DNA read from the CDR3 is TGCAGTGCTAGAAGCGGGCTCCCTAGCACAGATACG. Protein: CSARSGLPSTDT. Given in full, the CDR3 is CSARSGLPSTDTQYF. The rearrangement uses TRBV20-1 and TRBJ2-3; possible D gene TRBD2, 6 bases. The CDR3 end is not reached by the read, which stops 3 residues before it; the germline J gene fills it in. V was pared by 2 bases and J by 0 bases, with 12 bases between. The CDR3 is 15 residues long. Germline CDR1 and CDR2: DFQATT and SNEGSKA (reference sequence).

Details on this clone: The read ends 3 residues before the CDR3 terminus; that terminus is restored from the germline J gene. J is TRBJ2-1 and V is TRBV7-2; 12 nucleotides align to TRBD2. The CDR3 loop spans 15 amino acids. V lost 5 bases, J lost 4 bases, and 3 bases stayed unmatched. Germline values: CDR1 SGHTA, CDR2 FQGNSA. The CDR3 protein is CASSPTSGSYNEQFF. The part of the CDR3 DNA that was read is TGTGCCAGCAGCCCGACTAGCGGGAGTTACAATGAG.

About this clone itself: From the germline J gene comes the end of the CDR3, since the read stops 3 residues before it. This chain links TRBV2 with TRBJ2-2, with D tentatively TRBD1 (6 bases). CDR3 size: 15 residues. Germline loops: CDR1 SNHLY, CDR2 FYNNEI. The V end lost 6 bases, the J end lost 2 bases, and 13 bases lay between the germline ends. CDR3 protein: CASRTGTYNTGELFF. The sequenced part of the CDR3 DNA is TGTGCCAGCAGGACCGGGACATACAACACCGGGGAG.

A remark on this clone: The CDR3 is cut off 3 residues early in the read; its end comes from the germline J gene. The chain has TRBV19 and TRBJ1-3, with unresolved D. The germline gives CDR1 LNHDA, CDR2 SQIVND (reference sequence). The CDR3 loop spans 17 amino acids. The germline V and J ends were trimmed by 5 bases and 0 bases, with 17 bases remaining between them. Incomplete CDR3 DNA: TGTGCCAGTAGTTTCTCCCGGCAGGCGAGCTCTGGAAACACC. It specifies CASSFSRQASSGNT. From start to end, the CDR3 is CASSFSRQASSGNTIYF.